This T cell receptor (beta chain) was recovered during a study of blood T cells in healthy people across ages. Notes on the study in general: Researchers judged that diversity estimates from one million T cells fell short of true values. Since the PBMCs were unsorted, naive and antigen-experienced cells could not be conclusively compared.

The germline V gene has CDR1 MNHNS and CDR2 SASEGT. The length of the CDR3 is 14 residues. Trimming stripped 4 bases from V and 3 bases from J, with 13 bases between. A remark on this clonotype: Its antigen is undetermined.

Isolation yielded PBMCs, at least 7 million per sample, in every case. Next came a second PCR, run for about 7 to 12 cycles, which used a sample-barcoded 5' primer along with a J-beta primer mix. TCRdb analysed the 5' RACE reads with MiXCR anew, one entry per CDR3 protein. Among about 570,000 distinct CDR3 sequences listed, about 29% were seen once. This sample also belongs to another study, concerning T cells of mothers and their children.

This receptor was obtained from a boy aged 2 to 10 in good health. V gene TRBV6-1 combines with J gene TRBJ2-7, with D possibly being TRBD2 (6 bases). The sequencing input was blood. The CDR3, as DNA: TGTGCCAGCAGTGGGCGGAGGGACGGCTACGAGCAGTACTTC. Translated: CASSGRRDGYEQYF.